This TCR beta chain was observed in a study of blood T cells in healthy people across ages. Sample-barcoded 5' priming and a J-beta primer mix drove a second PCR of roughly 7 to 11 cycles. In TCRdb, the 5' RACE reads were re-called with MiXCR into one record per CDR3 protein. The table has some 900,000 distinct CDR3 sequences, roughly 43% seen once. The CDR3 spans 16 residues. Germline V CDR1 and CDR2: SEHNR, FQNEAQ (reference sequence). Trimming removed 1 base at V and 4 bases at J, with 16 bases between. Turning to this clonotype: Its antigen is undetermined.

Investigators took 9.5 to 10 milliliters of peripheral blood from every donor. Total RNA, at least 5.5 micrograms per sample, came from PBMCs. General study results and limits: Age advanced and TCR beta diversity per million T cells fell, roughly linearly. The study found more naive CD4+ cells and higher diversity in long-lived than aged donors.

This chain connects TRBV7-9 to TRBJ1-2; D unresolved. The sequencing sample was made of blood. This TCR was sampled from a man younger than 45 in good health. The CDR3 sequence is CASSLGAGLGLYGYTF. CDR3 nucleotides: TGTGCCAGCAGCTTAGGGGCCGGTCTAGGACTCTATGGCTACACCTTC.